This T cell receptor (beta chain) comes out of a study of graft-versus-host responses after intestinal transplantation. Produced via immunoSEQ multiplex PCR; TCRdb's table is partial and in-frame only. In the table there are approximately 8,300 clones, 27% of which are singletons. Researchers placed some 200,000 CFSE-labeled responder cells in culture with some 200,000 irradiated, violet-dye-labeled stimulator cells. The TCR sequence derives from a human patient who was an organ donor for intestinal transplantation. The sample was alloreactive CD8+ T cells from a mixed lymphocyte reaction culture, taken before transplantation. The subset: CFSE-low proliferating T cells sorted from approximately 6-day pre-transplant mixed lymphocyte reaction (GvH or HvG direction).

This CDR3 reads CASSPTPGYEQFF. CDR3 DNA sequence: TGTGCCAGCAGCCCCACTCCGGGGTATGAGCAGTTCTTC. The chain recombines TRBV5-4 with TRBJ2-1, with D tentatively TRBD2 (5 bases). V was trimmed by 4 bases and J by 8 bases, leaving 13 bases between them. Germline V CDR1 and CDR2: SGHNT, YYREEE (reference sequence). The CDR3 runs 13 residues.